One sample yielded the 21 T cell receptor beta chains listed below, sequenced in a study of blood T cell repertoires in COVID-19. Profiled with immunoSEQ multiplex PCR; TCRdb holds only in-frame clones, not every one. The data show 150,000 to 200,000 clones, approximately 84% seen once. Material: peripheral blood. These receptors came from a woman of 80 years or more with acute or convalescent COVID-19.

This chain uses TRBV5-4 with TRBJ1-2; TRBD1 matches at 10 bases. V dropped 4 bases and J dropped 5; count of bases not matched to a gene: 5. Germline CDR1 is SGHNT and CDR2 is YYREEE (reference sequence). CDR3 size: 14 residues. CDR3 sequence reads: CASSGTGVGYGYTF. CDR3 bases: TGTGCCAGCAGCGGGACAGGGGTAGGATATGGCTACACCTTC.

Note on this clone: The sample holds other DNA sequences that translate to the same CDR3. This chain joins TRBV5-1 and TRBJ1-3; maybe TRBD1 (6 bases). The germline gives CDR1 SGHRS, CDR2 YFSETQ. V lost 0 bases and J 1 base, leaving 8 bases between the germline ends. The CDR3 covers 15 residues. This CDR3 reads CASSLEGGSGNTIYF. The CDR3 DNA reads TGCGCCAGCAGCTTGGAAGGGGGATCTGGAAACACCATATATTTT.

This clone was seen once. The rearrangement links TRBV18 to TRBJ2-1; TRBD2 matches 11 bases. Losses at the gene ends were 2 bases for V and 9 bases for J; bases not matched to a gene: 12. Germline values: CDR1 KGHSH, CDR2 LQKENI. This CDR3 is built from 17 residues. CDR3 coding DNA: TGTGCCAGCTCACCAGGTCTGTCTAGCGGGAGGAAAATTGAGCAGTTCTTC. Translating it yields CASSPGLSSGRKIEQFF.

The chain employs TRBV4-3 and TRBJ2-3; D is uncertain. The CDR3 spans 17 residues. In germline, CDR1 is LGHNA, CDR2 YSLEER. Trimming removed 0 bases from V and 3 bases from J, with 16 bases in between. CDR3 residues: CASSQDPPPIGTDTQYF. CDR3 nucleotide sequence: TGCGCCAGCAGCCAAGATCCCCCCCCAATCGGGACAGATACGCAGTATTTT.

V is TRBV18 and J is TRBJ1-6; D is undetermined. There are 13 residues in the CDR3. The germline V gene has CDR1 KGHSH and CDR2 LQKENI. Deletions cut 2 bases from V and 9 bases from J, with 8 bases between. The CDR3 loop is CASSPDSGSPLHF. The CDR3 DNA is TGTGCCAGCTCACCAGACTCGGGTTCACCCCTCCACTTT.

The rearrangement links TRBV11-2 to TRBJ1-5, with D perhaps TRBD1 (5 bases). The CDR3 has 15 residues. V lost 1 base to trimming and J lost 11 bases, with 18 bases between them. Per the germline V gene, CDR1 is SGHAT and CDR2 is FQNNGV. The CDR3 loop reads CASSLGVGADRAQHF. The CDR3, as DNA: TGTGCCAGCAGCTTAGGTGTAGGGGCCGATCGAGCCCAGCATTTT. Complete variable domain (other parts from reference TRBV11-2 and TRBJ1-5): EAGVAQSPRYKIIEKRQSVAFWCNPISGHATLYWYQQILGQGPKLLIQFQNNGVVDDSQLPKDRFSAERLKGVDSTLKIQPAKLEDSAVYLCASSLGVGADRAQHFGDGTRLSIL.

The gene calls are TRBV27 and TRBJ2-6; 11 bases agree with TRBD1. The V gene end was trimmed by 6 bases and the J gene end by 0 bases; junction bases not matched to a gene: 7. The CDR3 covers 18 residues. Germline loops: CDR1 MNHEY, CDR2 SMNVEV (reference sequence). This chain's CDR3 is CASSRRDRGSSGANVLTF. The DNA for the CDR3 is TGTGCCAGCAGCCGCCGGGACAGGGGGTCCTCTGGGGCCAACGTCCTGACTTTC. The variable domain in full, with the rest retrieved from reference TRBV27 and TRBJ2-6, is EAQVTQNPRYLITVTGKKLTVTCSQNMNHEYMSWYRQDPGLGLRQIYYSMNVEVTDKGDVPEGYKVSRKEKRNFPLILESPSPNQTSLYFCASSRRDRGSSGANVLTFGAGSRLTVL.

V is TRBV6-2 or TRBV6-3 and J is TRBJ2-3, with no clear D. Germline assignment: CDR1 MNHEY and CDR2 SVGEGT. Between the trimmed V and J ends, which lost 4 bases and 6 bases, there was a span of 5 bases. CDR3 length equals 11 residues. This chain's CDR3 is CASSSRDTQYF. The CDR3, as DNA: TGTGCCAGCAGTTCTAGGGATACGCAGTATTTT.

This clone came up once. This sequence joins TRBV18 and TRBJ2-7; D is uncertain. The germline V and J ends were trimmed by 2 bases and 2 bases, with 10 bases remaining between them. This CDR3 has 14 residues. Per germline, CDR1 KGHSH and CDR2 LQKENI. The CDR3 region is CASSPRYAAYEQYF. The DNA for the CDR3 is TGTGCCAGCTCACCAAGATACGCAGCCTACGAGCAGTACTTC.

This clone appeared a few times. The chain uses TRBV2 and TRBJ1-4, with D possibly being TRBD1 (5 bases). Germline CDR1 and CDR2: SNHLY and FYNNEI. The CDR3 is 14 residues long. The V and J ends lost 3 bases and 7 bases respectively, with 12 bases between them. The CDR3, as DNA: TGTGCCAGCAGTGAGGGGGGAAAGGGTGAAAAACTGTTTTTT. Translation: CASSEGGKGEKLFF.

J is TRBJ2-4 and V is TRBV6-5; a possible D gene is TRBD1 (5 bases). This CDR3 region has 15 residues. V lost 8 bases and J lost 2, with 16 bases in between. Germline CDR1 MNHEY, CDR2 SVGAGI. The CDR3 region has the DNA TGTGCCAGCGCCGCCCTTCAGGGAACCAAAAACATTCAGTACTTC. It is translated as CASAALQGTKNIQYF.

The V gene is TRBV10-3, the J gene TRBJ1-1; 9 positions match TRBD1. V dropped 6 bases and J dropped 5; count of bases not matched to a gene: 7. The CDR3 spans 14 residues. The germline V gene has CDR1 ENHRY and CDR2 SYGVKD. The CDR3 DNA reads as TGTGCCATCAGCCGACAGGGGGTTGATACTGAAGCTTTCTTT. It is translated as CAISRQGVDTEAFF.

DNA for the CDR3: TGCAGCGTGGACAGGGGGACCTATGGCTACACCTTC. It specifies CSVDRGTYGYTF. The V and J genes are TRBV29-1 and TRBJ1-2; 10 nucleotides line up with TRBD1. Germline trimming cut 6 bases from V and 4 bases from J; bases unmatched to any gene: 2. The germline V gene has CDR1 SQVTM and CDR2 ANQGSEA. This CDR3 is 12 amino acids long.

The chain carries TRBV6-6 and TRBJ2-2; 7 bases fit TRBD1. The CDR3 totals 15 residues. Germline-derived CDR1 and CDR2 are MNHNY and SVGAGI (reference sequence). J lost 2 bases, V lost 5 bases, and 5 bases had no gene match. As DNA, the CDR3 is TGTGCCAGCAGTCAACAGGGGACCAACACCGGGGAGCTGTTTTTT. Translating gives CASSQQGTNTGELFF.

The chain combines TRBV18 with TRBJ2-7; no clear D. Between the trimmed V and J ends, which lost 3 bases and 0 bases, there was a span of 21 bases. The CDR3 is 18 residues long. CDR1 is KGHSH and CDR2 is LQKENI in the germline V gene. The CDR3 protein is CASSPPDLGGVGSYEQYF. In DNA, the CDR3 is TGTGCCAGCTCACCTCCCGACCTAGGTGGTGTAGGCTCCTACGAGCAGTACTTC.

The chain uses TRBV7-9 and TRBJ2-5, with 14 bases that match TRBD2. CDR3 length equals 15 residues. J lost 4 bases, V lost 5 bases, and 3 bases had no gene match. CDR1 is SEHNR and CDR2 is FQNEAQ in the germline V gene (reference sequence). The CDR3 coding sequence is TGTGCCAGCAGCCGTGGGACTAGCGGGAGAGAGACCCAGTACTTC. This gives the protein CASSRGTSGRETQYF.

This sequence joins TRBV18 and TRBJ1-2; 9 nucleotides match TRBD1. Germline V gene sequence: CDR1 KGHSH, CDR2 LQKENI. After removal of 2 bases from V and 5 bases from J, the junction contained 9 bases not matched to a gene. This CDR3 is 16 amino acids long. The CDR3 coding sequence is TGTGCCAGCTCACCAGATACCGGGACAGGGAAGTATGGCTACACCTTC. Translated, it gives CASSPDTGTGKYGYTF.

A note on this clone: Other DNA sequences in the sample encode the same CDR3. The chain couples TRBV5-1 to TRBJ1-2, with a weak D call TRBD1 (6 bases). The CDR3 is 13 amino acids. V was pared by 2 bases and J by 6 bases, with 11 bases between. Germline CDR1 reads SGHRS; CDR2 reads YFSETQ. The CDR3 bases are TGCGCCAGCAGCTTCCCACAGGGAAATGGCTACACCTTC. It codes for CASSFPQGNGYTF.

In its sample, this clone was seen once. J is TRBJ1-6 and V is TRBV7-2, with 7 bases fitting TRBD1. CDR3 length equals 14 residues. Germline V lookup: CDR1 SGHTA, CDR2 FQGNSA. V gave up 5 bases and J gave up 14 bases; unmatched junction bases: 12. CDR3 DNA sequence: TGTGCCAGCAGCACCAGAACAGGGGAAGGGTCCCTCCACTTT. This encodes CASSTRTGEGSLHF.

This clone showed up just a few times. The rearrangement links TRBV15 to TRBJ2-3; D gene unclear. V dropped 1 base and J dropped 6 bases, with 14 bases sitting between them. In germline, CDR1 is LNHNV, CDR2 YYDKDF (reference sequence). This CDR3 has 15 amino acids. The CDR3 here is CATSRGARQADTQYF. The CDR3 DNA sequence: TGTGCCACCAGCAGAGGTGCTCGCCAGGCGGATACGCAGTATTTT.

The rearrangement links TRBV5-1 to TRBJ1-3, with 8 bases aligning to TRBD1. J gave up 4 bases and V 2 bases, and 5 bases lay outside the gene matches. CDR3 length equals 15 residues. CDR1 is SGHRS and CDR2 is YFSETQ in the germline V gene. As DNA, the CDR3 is TGCGCCAGCAGCTTTGGACAGGGATCAGGAAACACCATATATTTT. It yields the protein CASSFGQGSGNTIYF. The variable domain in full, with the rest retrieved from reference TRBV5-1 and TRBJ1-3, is KAGVTQTPRYLIKTRGQQVTLSCSPISGHRSVSWYQQTPGQGLQFLFEYFSETQRNKGNFPGRFSGRQFSNSRSEMNVSTLELGDSALYLCASSFGQGSGNTIYFGEGSWLTVV.